The clone carrying this TCR beta chain turned up a few times. As yet, its antigen is unknown. Losses at the gene ends were 4 bases for V and 4 bases for J; bases not matched to a gene: 5. The CDR3 is 14 residues long. Germline CDR1 SGDLS, CDR2 YYNGEE. The PCR ran on 60 Vbeta and 13 Jbeta primers. Sequencing was performed with immunoSEQ multiplex PCR; in TCRdb, only in-frame clones are kept and a portion is missing. Among about 94,000 clones listed, around 76% were seen once. The data were obtained in a study of cytomegalovirus exposure and HLA in healthy donors. Study-wide context: About 85 million unique TCRs from HLA-typed donors were held in an early release of data. When 350 to 500 donors were genotyped, 81% of them were found to fall in the Caucasian-associated ancestry cluster.

Findings of the study overall: Association of a missense DCLRE1C variant with TCR beta V- and J-gene trimming was reported in a later analysis. An apparent linkage of common viral pathogens to several of the most significant clusters emerged in a later analysis.

The source material was PBMCs. The V gene is TRBV9, the J gene TRBJ2-7, with TRBD1 identical over 10 bases. This TCR was recovered from a man in his forties or fifties in good health and CMV-seropositive. The CDR3 sequence: CASSLGQGPYEQYF. The CDR3 DNA reads TGTGCCAGCAGCTTGGGACAGGGGCCGTACGAGCAGTACTTC.